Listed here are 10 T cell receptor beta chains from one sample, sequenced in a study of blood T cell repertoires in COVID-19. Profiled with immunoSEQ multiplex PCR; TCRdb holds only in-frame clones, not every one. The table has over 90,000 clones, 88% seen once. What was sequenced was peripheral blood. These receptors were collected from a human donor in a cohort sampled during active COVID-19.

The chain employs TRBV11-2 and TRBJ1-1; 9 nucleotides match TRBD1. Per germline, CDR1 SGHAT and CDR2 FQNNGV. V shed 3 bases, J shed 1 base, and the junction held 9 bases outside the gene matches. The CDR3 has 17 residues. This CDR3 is CASSLRAPGQGNTEAFF. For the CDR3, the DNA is TGTGCCAGCAGCTTGCGAGCGCCGGGACAGGGGAACACTGAAGCTTTCTTT.

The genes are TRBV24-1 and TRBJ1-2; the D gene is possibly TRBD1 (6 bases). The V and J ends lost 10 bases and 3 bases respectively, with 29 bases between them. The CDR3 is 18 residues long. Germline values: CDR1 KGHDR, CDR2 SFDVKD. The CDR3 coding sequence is TGTGCCACTCTGGGGCCAACGGGCTGGGGGCTATGGGACTATGGCTACACCTTC. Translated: CATLGPTGWGLWDYGYTF.

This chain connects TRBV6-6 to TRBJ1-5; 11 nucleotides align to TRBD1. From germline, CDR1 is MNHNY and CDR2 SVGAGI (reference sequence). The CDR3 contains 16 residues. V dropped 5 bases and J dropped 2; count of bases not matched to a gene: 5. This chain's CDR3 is CASSRGQGAGNQPQHF. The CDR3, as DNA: TGTGCCAGCAGTCGAGGACAGGGGGCGGGCAATCAGCCCCAGCATTTT.

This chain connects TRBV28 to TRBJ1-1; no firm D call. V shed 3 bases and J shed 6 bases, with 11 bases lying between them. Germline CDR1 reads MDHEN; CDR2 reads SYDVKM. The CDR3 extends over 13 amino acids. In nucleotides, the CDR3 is TGTGCCAGCAGTTTCGGGTACCCCCCTGAAGCTTTCTTT. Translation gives CASSFGYPPEAFF.

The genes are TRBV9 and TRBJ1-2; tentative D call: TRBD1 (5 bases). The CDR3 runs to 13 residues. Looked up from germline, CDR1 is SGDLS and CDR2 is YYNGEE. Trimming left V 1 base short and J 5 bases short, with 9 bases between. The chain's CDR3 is CASSVQGGYGYTF. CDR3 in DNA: TGTGCCAGCAGCGTACAGGGAGGGTATGGCTACACCTTC.

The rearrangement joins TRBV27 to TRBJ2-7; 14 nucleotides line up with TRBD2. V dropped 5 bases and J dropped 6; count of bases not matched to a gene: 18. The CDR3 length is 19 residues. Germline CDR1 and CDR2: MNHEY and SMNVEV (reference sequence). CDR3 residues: CASSLGTSGSPSVGGEQYF. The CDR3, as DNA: TGTGCCAGCAGTCTCGGGACTAGCGGGAGCCCTTCGGTTGGCGGCGAGCAGTACTTC.

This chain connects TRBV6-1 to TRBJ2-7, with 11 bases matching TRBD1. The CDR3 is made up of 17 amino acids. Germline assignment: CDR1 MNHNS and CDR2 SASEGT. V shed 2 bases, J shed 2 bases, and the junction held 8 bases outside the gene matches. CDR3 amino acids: CASSEPDRGRMTYEQYF. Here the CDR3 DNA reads TGTGCCAGCAGTGAACCGGACAGGGGGCGGATGACCTACGAGCAGTACTTC.

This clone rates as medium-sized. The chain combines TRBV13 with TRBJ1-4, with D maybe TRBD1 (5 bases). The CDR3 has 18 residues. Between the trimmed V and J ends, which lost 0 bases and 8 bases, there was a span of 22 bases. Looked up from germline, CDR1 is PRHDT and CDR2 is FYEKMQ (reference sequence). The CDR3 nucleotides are TGTGCCAGCAGCTTAGGTCTTCTGCAGGCCGCGGGGGAAGAAAAACTGTTTTTT. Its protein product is CASSLGLLQAAGEEKLFF.

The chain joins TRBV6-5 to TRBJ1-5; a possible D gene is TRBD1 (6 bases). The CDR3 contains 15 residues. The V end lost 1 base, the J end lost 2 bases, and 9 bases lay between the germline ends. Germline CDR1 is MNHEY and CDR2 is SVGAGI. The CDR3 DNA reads TGTGCCAGCAGTTACTATGGGGGCGGCAATCAGCCCCAGCATTTT. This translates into CASSYYGGGNQPQHF.

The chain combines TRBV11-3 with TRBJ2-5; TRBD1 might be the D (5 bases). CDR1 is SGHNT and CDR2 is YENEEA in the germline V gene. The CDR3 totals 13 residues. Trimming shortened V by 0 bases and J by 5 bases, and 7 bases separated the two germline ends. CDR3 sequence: CASSLEQEETQYF. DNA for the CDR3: TGTGCCAGCAGCTTAGAACAGGAGGAGACCCAGTACTTC.